This entry lists 29 T cell receptor beta chains sequenced from one sample in a study of beta chain features in type 1 diabetes. Investigators reverse transcribed all isolated RNA, so they sequenced expressed TCRB transcripts. TCRdb keeps only in-frame clones here, not all; method: immunoSEQ multiplex PCR. The sample shows some 660,000 clones, over 12% of them seen only once. Study-wide points: Shortening that was moderate but significant affected the TCRB CDR3s of Type 1 diabetes patients in all four CD4+ subsets.

These receptors' targets are unknown. Sequenced input: naive CD4+ T cells from blood. The receptors were gathered from a man younger than 35 with type 1 diabetes.

This clone has just a few counts. This sequence joins TRBV29-1 and TRBJ1-1; D gene unclear. Germline loops: CDR1 SQVTM, CDR2 ANQGSEA. Trimming left V 5 bases short and J 7 bases short, with 14 bases between. CDR3 length: 12 amino acids. CDR3 in amino acids: CSVLGGPLEAFF. The CDR3 DNA reads TGCAGCGTTCTCGGAGGTCCTCTTGAAGCTTTCTTT.

The chain has TRBV9 and TRBJ2-1; the match to TRBD2 covers 9 bases. V lost 1 base and J lost 4; bases outside the gene matches: 6. CDR1 is SGDLS, CDR2 YYNGEE, per germline. The CDR3 has 16 residues. The CDR3, as DNA: TGTGCCAGCAGCGTAAGCGCGGGGGGGCTTTACAATGAGCAGTTCTTC. Its protein is CASSVSAGGLYNEQFF. Filled out from reference TRBV9 and TRBJ2-1, the complete variable domain reads DSGVTQTPKHLITATGQRVTLRCSPRSGDLSVYWYQQSLDQGLQFLIQYYNGEERAKGNILERFSAQQFPDLHSELNLSSLELGDSALYFCASSVSAGGLYNEQFFGPGTRLTVL.

The sample holds one count of this clone. The chain uses TRBV27 and TRBJ1-1; D ambiguous. CDR1 is MNHEY, CDR2 SMNVEV, per germline (reference sequence). This CDR3 contains 17 residues. V lost 5 bases and J 0 bases, leaving 19 bases between the germline ends. The CDR3 DNA reads TGTGCCAGCAGTCTCCGACACGAACGAAGCATGAACACTGAAGCTTTCTTT. The encoded protein is CASSLRHERSMNTEAFF.

The V gene is TRBV11-1, the J gene TRBJ2-6, with D uncertain. The CDR3 spans 13 residues. Germline V lookup: CDR1 SGHAT, CDR2 FQDESV (reference sequence). Trimming took 3 bases from V and 5 from J, leaving 5 bases between them. The CDR3 coding sequence is TGTGCCAGCAGCTTTGGGAGGGCCAACGTCCTGACTTTC. This sequence encodes CASSFGRANVLTF.

The J gene is TRBJ2-1, the V gene TRBV2; D gene ambiguous. Trimming removed 4 bases from V and 0 bases from J, with 10 bases in between. The CDR3 loop spans 15 amino acids. Per the germline V gene, CDR1 is SNHLY and CDR2 is FYNNEI. DNA for the CDR3: TGTGCCAGCAGTGTCATGGCCAGCTCCTACAATGAGCAGTTCTTC. Protein: CASSVMASSYNEQFF.

The J gene is TRBJ1-5, the V gene TRBV7-2; D call uncertain. This CDR3 is 15 amino acids long. The V gene lost 6 bases and the J gene lost 3 bases, with 15 bases spanning the gap. CDR1 is SGHTA, CDR2 FQGNSA, per germline. DNA of the CDR3: TGTGCCAGCAGACTATCTGGCACCCTCAATCAGCCCCAGCATTTT. This encodes CASRLSGTLNQPQHF.

Comments on this clone: The sample holds other DNA sequences that translate to the same CDR3. CDR3 sequence: CAWSVAGQETQYF. CDR3 in DNA: TGTGCCTGGAGTGTGGCGGGACAAGAGACCCAGTACTTC. The chain employs TRBV30 and TRBJ2-5, with D tentatively TRBD2 (6 bases). V lost 0 bases, J lost 2 bases, and 7 bases lay in between. The CDR3 totals 13 residues. In germline, CDR1 is GTSNPN, CDR2 SVGIG (reference sequence).

This clone was detected a few times. The chain uses TRBV30 and TRBJ1-2; D remains unclear. This CDR3 has 12 residues. V lost 4 bases and J lost 4, with 10 bases in between. Germline CDR1 is GTSNPN and CDR2 is SVGIG (reference sequence). The CDR3 DNA follows: TGTGCCTGGAAGGACCCCTCCTATGGCTACACCTTC. This codes for CAWKDPSYGYTF.

V gene TRBV7-2 combines with J gene TRBJ1-5; D might be TRBD1 (5 bases). The CDR3 contains 18 residues. Trimming took off 3 bases at V and 0 bases at J, with 18 bases between the two ends. Per the germline V gene, CDR1 is SGHTA and CDR2 is FQGNSA. This CDR3 reads CASSLAFPGQPSNQPQHF. The CDR3 DNA is TGTGCCAGCAGCTTGGCCTTTCCGGGGCAACCTAGCAATCAGCCCCAGCATTTT.

The chain couples TRBV29-1 to TRBJ1-2, with 8 bases lining up with TRBD1. The CDR3 extends over 12 amino acids. J was trimmed by 2 bases and V by 7 bases; bases with no gene match: 3. Germline CDR1 SQVTM, CDR2 ANQGSEA. As DNA, the CDR3 is TGCAGCGGGGGACAGGAAAACTATGGCTACACCTTC. Translated: CSGGQENYGYTF. Drawing the rest from reference TRBV29-1 and TRBJ1-2, the complete variable domain is SAVISQKPSRDICQRGTSLTIQCQVDSQVTMMFWYRQQPGQSLTLIATANQGSEATYESGFVIDKFPISRPNLTFSTLTVSNMSPEDSSIYLCSGGQENYGYTFGSGTRLTVV.

The rearrangement joins TRBV7-9 to TRBJ1-1; 7 nucleotides line up with TRBD1. CDR3 size: 13 residues. Germline-derived CDR1 and CDR2 are SEHNR and FQNEAQ (reference sequence). V dropped 3 bases and J dropped 3; count of bases not matched to a gene: 1. For the CDR3, the DNA is TGTGCCAGCAGCTTTCAGGGGGACACTGAAGCTTTCTTT. The encoded protein is CASSFQGDTEAFF.

This sequence joins TRBV7-9 and TRBJ2-6; no firm D call. The CDR3 is made up of 15 amino acids. Germline V lookup: CDR1 SEHNR, CDR2 FQNEAQ (reference sequence). With 1 base removed from V and 1 base from J, the gap between germline ends came to 5 bases. The CDR3 is CASSLGLSGANVLTF. Here the CDR3 DNA reads TGTGCCAGCAGCTTAGGGTTGTCTGGGGCCAACGTCCTGACTTTC.

This chain joins TRBV7-2 and TRBJ2-2; 8 nucleotides match TRBD1. Trimming at V came to 5 bases and at J to 15 bases, leaving 8 bases not matched to a gene. This CDR3 contains 12 residues. Germline CDR1 is SGHTA and CDR2 is FQGNSA. The CDR3 DNA reads as TGTGCCAGCAGCCCCGGACAGGGCCAGATGTTTTTT. It translates to CASSPGQGQMFF.

J is TRBJ2-4 and V is TRBV7-9, with D possibly matching TRBD2 (6 bases). V was shortened by 4 bases and J by 1 base, with 14 bases between the two germline ends. Germline V gene data show CDR1 as SEHNR and CDR2 as FQNEAQ (reference sequence). The length of the CDR3 is 16 residues. CDR3 sequence reads: CASSSQGGVAKNIQYF. DNA for the CDR3: TGTGCCAGCAGCTCCCAGGGAGGCGTCGCCAAAAACATTCAGTACTTC.

This clone was picked up a small number of times. The chain is built from TRBV6-5 and TRBJ2-7, with D hard to call. The germline CDR1 and CDR2 sequences are MNHEY and SVGAGI. The ends were cut back, 4 bases at V and 1 base at J, with 5 bases in the middle. The CDR3 is made up of 12 amino acids. DNA for the CDR3: TGTGCCAGCAGTTCCCTTTCCTACGAGCAGTACTTC. Its translation: CASSSLSYEQYF.

V gene TRBV30 combines with J gene TRBJ2-4; 8 bases map to TRBD2. V shed 3 bases, J shed 6 bases, and the junction held 7 bases outside the gene matches. CDR1 and CDR2 from the germline V gene are GTSNPN and SVGIG (reference sequence). This CDR3 has 14 amino acids. The CDR3 nucleotides read TGTGCCTGGAGGGCCCCGGGGGGGCTAAACATTCAGTACTTC. Amino acid sequence: CAWRAPGGLNIQYF.

This clone has just a few counts. The rearrangement links TRBV28 to TRBJ2-7; 9 nucleotides line up with TRBD1. CDR3 length: 15 amino acids. Germline V lookup: CDR1 MDHEN, CDR2 SYDVKM. The V segment lost 6 bases and the J segment 2 bases; nucleotides outside the gene matches: 8. CDR3 residues: CASSSPRQGAYEQYF. The CDR3 DNA is TGTGCCAGCAGCTCCCCAAGACAGGGGGCCTACGAGCAGTACTTC. Variable domain in full (rest from reference TRBV28 and TRBJ2-7): DVKVTQSSRYLVKRTGEKVFLECVQDMDHENMFWYRQDPGLGLRLIYFSYDVKMKEKGDIPEGYSVSREKKERFSLILESASTNQTSMYLCASSSPRQGAYEQYFGPGTRLTVT.

The CDR3, as DNA: TGTGCCAGCAGTTACTCGAGGATTGGTGACCGCTATGGCTACACCTTC. Translating gives CASSYSRIGDRYGYTF. This chain joins TRBV6-5 and TRBJ1-2, with unresolved D. The CDR3 runs 16 residues. V lost 0 bases, J lost 4 bases, and 15 bases lay in between. Germline CDR1 reads MNHEY; CDR2 reads SVGAGI.

The table lists this clone with a few counts. In nucleotides, the CDR3 is TGTGCCTGGAGTTCCGTGGCCGGGACTAGCGGCGAAGAGACCCAGTACTTC. This gives the protein CAWSSVAGTSGEETQYF. The chain links TRBV30 to TRBJ2-5, with 11 bases that match TRBD2. Trimming removed 2 bases from V and 3 bases from J; junction bases left unmatched: 11. The CDR3 length is 17 residues. Per the germline V gene, CDR1 is GTSNPN and CDR2 is SVGIG (reference sequence).

This clone was counted only a few times. The chain uses TRBV2 and TRBJ2-7, with D possibly matching TRBD1 (5 bases). V lost 6 bases and J 0 bases, leaving 12 bases between the germline ends. CDR1 SNHLY and CDR2 FYNNEI come from the germline V gene. The length of the CDR3 is 14 residues. The CDR3 reads CASRPRALSYEQYF. The CDR3 region has the DNA TGTGCCAGCAGGCCCAGGGCCCTCTCCTACGAGCAGTACTTC.

This clone has a handful of counts. The identical CDR3 is also encoded by other nucleotide sequences in the sample. The CDR3 DNA reads TGTGCCAGCAGTTACTCCGGTGGCATGAACACTGAAGCTTTCTTT. Encoded protein: CASSYSGGMNTEAFF. The J gene is TRBJ1-1, the V gene TRBV6-5; D is uncertain. Trimming stripped 0 bases from V and 0 bases from J, with 8 bases between. The CDR3 sequence is 15 residues long. In germline, CDR1 is MNHEY, CDR2 SVGAGI.

This clone was detected only a few times. V usage is TRBV18 and J usage is TRBJ1-1; no clear D. Germline CDR1 and CDR2: KGHSH and LQKENI. This CDR3 spans 14 amino acids. The germline V and J ends were trimmed by 3 bases and 4 bases, with 12 bases remaining between them. The CDR3 reads CASSPAALITEAFF. CDR3 DNA: TGTGCCAGCTCACCGGCAGCCCTTATCACTGAAGCTTTCTTT. The variable domain in full, with the rest retrieved from reference TRBV18 and TRBJ1-1, is NAGVMQNPRHLVRRRGQEARLRCSPMKGHSHVYWYRQLPEEGLKFMVYLQKENIIDESGMPKERFSAEFPKEGPSILRIQQVVRGDSAAYFCASSPAALITEAFFGQGTRLTVV.

This clone was detected only a few times. The genes are TRBV30 and TRBJ2-5, with D unclear. In germline, CDR1 is GTSNPN, CDR2 SVGIG (reference sequence). The CDR3 runs 13 residues. V lost 1 base, J lost 13 bases, and 19 bases lay in between. DNA for the CDR3: TGTGCCTGGAGTGGGCAGGTCGCGGCCGCACGGTACTTC. It is translated as CAWSGQVAAARYF.

This clone turned up a few times. This chain connects TRBV30 to TRBJ2-7; 11 nucleotides match TRBD2. The CDR3 loop spans 15 amino acids. Unmatched junction bases numbered 9, after V lost 4 bases and J lost 4 bases. Germline V gene lookup returns CDR1 GTSNPN and CDR2 SVGIG (reference sequence). CDR3 DNA sequence: TGTGCCTGGACAGGGAAGGCTAGCGGGGGGTACGAGCAGTACTTC. Translating it yields CAWTGKASGGYEQYF.

This rearrangement joins TRBV14 to TRBJ2-4; D unresolved. V was cut by 0 bases and J by 4 bases, with 13 bases left in between. CDR3 size: 16 residues. Germline-derived CDR1 and CDR2 are SGHDN and FVKESK. CDR3 nucleotides: TGTGCCAGCAGCCAAGACCAACCAGGAGCAAAAAACATTCAGTACTTC. The encoded protein is CASSQDQPGAKNIQYF.

This clone was recorded a few times. This sequence joins TRBV7-3 and TRBJ1-1; maybe TRBD1 (6 bases). The CDR3 runs 14 residues. V shed 2 bases and J shed 5 bases, with 12 bases lying between them. The germline gives CDR1 SGHTA, CDR2 FQGTGA. CDR3 protein: CASSLPGARTEAFF. CDR3 DNA sequence: TGTGCCAGCAGCTTACCAGGGGCGAGAACTGAAGCTTTCTTT.

A few counts support this clone. The chain employs TRBV19 and TRBJ2-2; TRBD1 matches at 7 bases. The CDR3 runs to 13 residues. Per the germline V gene, CDR1 is LNHDA and CDR2 is SQIVND (reference sequence). V trimming: 8 bases; J trimming: 4 bases; junction bases outside the gene matches: 4. This chain's CDR3 is CASGDRATGELFF. The CDR3 region has the DNA TGTGCCAGTGGAGACAGGGCCACCGGGGAGCTGTTTTTT. The variable domain in full, completed from reference TRBV19 and TRBJ2-2, reads DGGITQSPKYLFRKEGQNVTLSCEQNLNHDAMYWYRQDPGQGLRLIYYSQIVNDFQKGDIAEGYSVSREKKESFPLTVTSAQKNPTAFYLCASGDRATGELFFGEGSRLTVL.

This rearrangement joins TRBV7-2 to TRBJ1-2; D uncertain. Germline V lookup: CDR1 SGHTA, CDR2 FQGNSA. The CDR3 is made up of 13 amino acids. The V end was cut by 5 bases, the J end by 8 bases, with 15 bases between. CDR3 amino acids: CASSEPPWVGYTF. The CDR3 DNA reads TGTGCCAGCAGCGAACCTCCCTGGGTGGGCTACACCTTC.

This clone showed up just a few times. This chain links TRBV30 with TRBJ2-1; no firm D call. The ends were cut back, 4 bases at V and 5 bases at J, with 6 bases in the middle. Germline CDR1 reads GTSNPN; CDR2 reads SVGIG (reference sequence). The CDR3 runs to 11 residues. This chain's CDR3 is CAWNRDNEQFF. In DNA, the CDR3 is TGTGCCTGGAACAGAGACAATGAGCAGTTCTTC. Full variable domain (outside the CDR3, taken from reference TRBV30 and TRBJ2-1): SQTIHQWPATLVQPVGSPLSLECTVEGTSNPNLYWYRQAAGRGLQLLFYSVGIGQISSEVPQNLSASRPQDRQFILSSKKLLLSDSGFYLCAWNRDNEQFFGPGTRLTVL.